This T cell receptor beta chain was sequenced during a study of naive and memory T cell subsets. General study findings and limits: Clonotypes here are unpaired alpha or beta chain sequences. Possibly reflecting memory cells re-expressing CD45RA, a few larger clonotypes occurred in naive repertoires, especially CD8.

An equimolar mix of two oligonucleotides served as the beta constant-region primer for TRBC1 and TRBC2. Ligated cDNA was amplified by four rounds of PCR with nested alpha and beta constant-region primers and SP2. An oligonucleotide with the SP2 primer and a 12-nucleotide UMI was ligated to the cDNA 3' end. TCRdb ran MiXCR on the UMI-ligation and nested PCR reads and lists one entry per CDR3 protein. Of roughly 150,000 distinct CDR3 sequences listed, 22% are singletons. The V gene's germline CDR1 is SQVTM and CDR2 ANQGSEA. V lost 4 bases, J lost 1 base, and 8 bases stayed unmatched. CDR3 length: 15 residues. This clonotype appeared many times. The antigen is not known.

What was sequenced was naive CD4+ T cells from blood. The TCR sequence derives from a human donor in good health. The chain combines TRBV29-1 with TRBJ2-5, with 8 nucleotides matching TRBD2. DNA for the CDR3: TGCAGCGTTGCTACTCATAGCGGGGTCCAAGAGACCCAGTACTTC. Translation gives CSVATHSGVQETQYF.